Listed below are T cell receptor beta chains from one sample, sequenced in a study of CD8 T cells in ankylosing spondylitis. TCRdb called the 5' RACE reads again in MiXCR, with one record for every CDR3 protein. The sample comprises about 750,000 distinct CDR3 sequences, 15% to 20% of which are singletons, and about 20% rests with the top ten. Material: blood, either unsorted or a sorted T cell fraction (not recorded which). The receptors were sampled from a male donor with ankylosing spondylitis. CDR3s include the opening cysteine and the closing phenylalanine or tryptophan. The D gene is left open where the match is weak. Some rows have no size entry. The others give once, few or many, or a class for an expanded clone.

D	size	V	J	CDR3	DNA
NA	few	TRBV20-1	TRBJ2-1	CSARDNRVVTYNEQFF	TGCAGTGCTAGAGATAACAGGGTGGTGACCTACAATGAGCAGTTCTTC
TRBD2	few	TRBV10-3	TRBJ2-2	CAISEPTGGSNTGELFF	TGTGCCATCAGTGAGCCGACGGGGGGATCGAACACCGGGGAGCTGTTTTTT
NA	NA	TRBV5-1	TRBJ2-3	CASTSQGWGTDTQYF	TGCGCCAGCACTTCCCAGGGCTGGGGGACAGATACGCAGTATTTT
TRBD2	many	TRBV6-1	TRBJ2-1	CASTPGLAGERGNEQFF	TGTGCCAGCACCCCGGGACTAGCGGGAGAGCGTGGGAATGAGCAGTTCTTC
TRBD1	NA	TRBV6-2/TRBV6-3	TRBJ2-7	CASSYPTGTGPHEQYF	TGTGCCAGCAGTTACCCGACCGGGACAGGGCCCCACGAGCAGTACTTC
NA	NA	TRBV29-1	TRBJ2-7	CSVEEGREAYEQYF	TGCAGCGTTGAAGAAGGACGGGAAGCGTACGAGCAGTACTTC
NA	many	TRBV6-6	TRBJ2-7	CASSYSGGGEQYF	TGTGCCAGCAGTTATTCGGGGGGCGGCGAGCAGTACTTC
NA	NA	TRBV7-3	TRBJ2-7	CASSLTEGEQYF	TGTGCCAGCAGCTTAACGGAGGGCGAGCAGTACTTC
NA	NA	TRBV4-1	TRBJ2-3	CASSQDWGSTDTQYF	TGCGCCAGCAGCCAAGATTGGGGTAGCACAGATACGCAGTATTTT
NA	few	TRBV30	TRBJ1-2	CAWSVRQHYGYTF	TGTGCCTGGAGTGTACGACAGCACTATGGCTACACCTTC
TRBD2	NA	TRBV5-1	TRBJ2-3	CASSKGTSGGDNTQYF	TGCGCCAGCAGCAAGGGGACTAGCGGGGGTGATAATACGCAGTATTTT
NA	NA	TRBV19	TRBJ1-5	CASSTWTDSNQPQHF	TGTGCCAGTAGTACGTGGACGGATAGCAATCAGCCCCAGCATTTT
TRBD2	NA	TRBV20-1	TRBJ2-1	CSARPTSGRALYNEQFF	TGCAGTGCTAGGCCGACTAGCGGGAGGGCCCTTTACAATGAGCAGTTCTTC
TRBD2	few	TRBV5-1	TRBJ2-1	CASSFTAGGRNNEQFF	TGCGCCAGCAGCTTTACAGCGGGGGGGCGTAACAATGAGCAGTTCTTC
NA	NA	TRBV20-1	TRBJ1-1	CSATRRVMNTEAFF	TGCAGTGCTACCCGAAGGGTTATGAACACTGAAGCTTTCTTT
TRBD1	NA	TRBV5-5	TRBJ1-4	CASTTVGQGKGNEKLFF	TGTGCCAGCACTACCGTGGGACAGGGGAAAGGGAATGAAAAACTGTTTTTT
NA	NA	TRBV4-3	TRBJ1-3	CASSQDRASSGNTIYF	TGCGCCAGCAGCCAAGACCGTGCTAGCTCTGGAAACACCATATATTTT
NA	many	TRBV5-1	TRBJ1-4	CASSLGGPNEKLFF	TGCGCCAGCAGCTTGGGGGGACCCAATGAAAAACTGTTTTTT
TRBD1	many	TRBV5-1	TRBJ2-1	CASSSGQYNEQFF	TGCGCCAGCAGCTCGGGACAGTACAATGAGCAGTTCTTC
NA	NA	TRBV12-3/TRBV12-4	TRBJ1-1	CASSLFMVGPEAFF	TGTGCCAGCAGTTTATTTATGGTGGGACCTGAAGCTTTCTTT
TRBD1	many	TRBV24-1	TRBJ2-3	CATSDPGQGTDTQYF	TGTGCCACCAGTGACCCCGGACAGGGAACAGATACGCAGTATTTT
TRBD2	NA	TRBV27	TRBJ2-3	CASSPKSGVAGRSTDTQYF	TGTGCCAGCAGTCCCAAGAGTGGGGTAGCGGGACGATCCACAGATACGCAGTATTTT
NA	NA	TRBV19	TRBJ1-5	CASSIDGGSNQPQHF	TGTGCCAGTAGTATTGACGGGGGAAGCAATCAGCCCCAGCATTTT
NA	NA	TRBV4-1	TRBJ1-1	CASSLDYGEGTEAFF	TGCGCCAGCAGCCTAGATTATGGGGAAGGAACTGAAGCTTTCTTT
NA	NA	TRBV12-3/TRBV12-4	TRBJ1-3	CATSPTGTGNTIYF	TGTGCCACCTCCCCCACGGGAACTGGAAACACCATATATTTT
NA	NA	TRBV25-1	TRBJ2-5	CASSEYSGLSETQYF	TGTGCCAGCAGTGAATATAGTGGCCTAAGTGAGACCCAGTACTTC
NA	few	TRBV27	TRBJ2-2	CASKLSGYTGELFF	TGTGCCAGCAAGTTGTCCGGATACACCGGGGAGCTGTTTTTT
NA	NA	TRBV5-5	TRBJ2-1	CASSLGQQRSYNEQFF	TGTGCCAGCAGCTTGGGCCAGCAGCGCTCCTACAATGAGCAGTTCTTC
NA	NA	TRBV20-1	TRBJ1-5	CSASPGILGNQPQHF	TGCAGTGCTAGCCCAGGTATTTTGGGCAATCAGCCCCAGCATTTT
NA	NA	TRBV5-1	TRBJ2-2	CASSPKGPHTGELFF	TGCGCCAGCAGCCCAAAGGGACCCCACACCGGGGAGCTGTTTTTT
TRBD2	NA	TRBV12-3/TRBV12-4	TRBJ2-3	CASTLGGVGDTQYF	TGTGCCAGCACTCTGGGGGGGGTGGGGGATACGCAGTATTTT